This note documents a single T cell receptor (beta chain) sequence. Its antigen is still unknown. Germline loops: CDR1 ENHRY, CDR2 SYGVKD. CDR3 length equals 17 residues. With 5 bases clipped from V and 5 bases from J, the junction kept 12 bases outside the gene matches. These data originate in a study of OX40 agonist ivuxolimab in advanced cancers. Overall study: Males comprised roughly four fifths of the group, whose mean age was approximately 60 years (range about 20 to 79). Three partial responders included one hepatocellular carcinoma patient and two cutaneous melanoma patients. Study-level results: More expanded clones were found, on average, in CD8+ than in CD4+ T cells. In the 0.1 to 3.0 mg/kg range, CD4+ and CD8+ blood T cells had expanded clonally by week 6.

Data came from immunoSEQ multiplex PCR; TCRdb stores just in-frame clones and leaves some out. The table includes approximately 90,000 clones, 88% detected once. The material was CD4+ or CD8+ T cells sorted from blood, obtained in a trial of the OX40 agonist ivuxolimab. The receptor comes from an adult with an advanced solid tumor such as melanoma, head and neck, liver or kidney cancer. The chain combines TRBV10-3 with TRBJ2-2; TRBD1 matches 9 bases. The CDR3 loop is CAISPGQGPPSTGELFF. The CDR3 nucleotides are TGTGCCATCAGTCCGGGACAGGGCCCCCCGTCTACCGGGGAGCTGTTTTTT.